This record looks at one T cell receptor (beta chain) sequence and its context. Its cognate antigen is unknown. This entry belongs to a study of T cell responses to AZD1222 COVID-19 vaccine. The study's findings and limits: Females made up more of the donors, who were largely white British, and clonal diversity may have come out too low. Following two doses of AZD1222, Spike-specific TCR breadth and depth rose.

This table comes from immunoSEQ multiplex PCR, and its TCRdb copy is limited to in-frame clones, with some not included. The sample consists of some 130,000 clones, roughly 89% of them appearing once. The material was peripheral blood, obtained on day 0 of AZD1222 vaccination. This TCR was sampled from an adult in good health.

CDR3 sequence reads: CASSLPGGTSGSAEQFF. DNA of the CDR3: TGCGCCAGCAGCTTGCCGGGGGGGACTAGCGGGAGTGCTGAGCAGTTCTTC. The rearrangement uses TRBV5-1 and TRBJ2-1; 14 nucleotides match TRBD2. Germline CDR1 is SGHRS and CDR2 is YFSETQ. V was clipped by 1 base and J by 9 bases; unmatched bases: 9. The CDR3 spans 17 residues.